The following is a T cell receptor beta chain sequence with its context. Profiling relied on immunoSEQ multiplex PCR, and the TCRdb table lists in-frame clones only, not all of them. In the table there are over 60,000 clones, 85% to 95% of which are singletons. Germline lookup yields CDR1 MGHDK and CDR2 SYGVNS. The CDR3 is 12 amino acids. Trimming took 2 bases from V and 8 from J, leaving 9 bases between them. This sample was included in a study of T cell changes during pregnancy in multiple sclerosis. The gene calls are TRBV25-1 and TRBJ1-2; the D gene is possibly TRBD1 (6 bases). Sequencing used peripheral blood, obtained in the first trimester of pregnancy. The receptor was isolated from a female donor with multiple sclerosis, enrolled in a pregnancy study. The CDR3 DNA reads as TGTGCCAGCAGTGAAACAGGGCTGGGCTACACCTTC. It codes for CASSETGLGYTF.